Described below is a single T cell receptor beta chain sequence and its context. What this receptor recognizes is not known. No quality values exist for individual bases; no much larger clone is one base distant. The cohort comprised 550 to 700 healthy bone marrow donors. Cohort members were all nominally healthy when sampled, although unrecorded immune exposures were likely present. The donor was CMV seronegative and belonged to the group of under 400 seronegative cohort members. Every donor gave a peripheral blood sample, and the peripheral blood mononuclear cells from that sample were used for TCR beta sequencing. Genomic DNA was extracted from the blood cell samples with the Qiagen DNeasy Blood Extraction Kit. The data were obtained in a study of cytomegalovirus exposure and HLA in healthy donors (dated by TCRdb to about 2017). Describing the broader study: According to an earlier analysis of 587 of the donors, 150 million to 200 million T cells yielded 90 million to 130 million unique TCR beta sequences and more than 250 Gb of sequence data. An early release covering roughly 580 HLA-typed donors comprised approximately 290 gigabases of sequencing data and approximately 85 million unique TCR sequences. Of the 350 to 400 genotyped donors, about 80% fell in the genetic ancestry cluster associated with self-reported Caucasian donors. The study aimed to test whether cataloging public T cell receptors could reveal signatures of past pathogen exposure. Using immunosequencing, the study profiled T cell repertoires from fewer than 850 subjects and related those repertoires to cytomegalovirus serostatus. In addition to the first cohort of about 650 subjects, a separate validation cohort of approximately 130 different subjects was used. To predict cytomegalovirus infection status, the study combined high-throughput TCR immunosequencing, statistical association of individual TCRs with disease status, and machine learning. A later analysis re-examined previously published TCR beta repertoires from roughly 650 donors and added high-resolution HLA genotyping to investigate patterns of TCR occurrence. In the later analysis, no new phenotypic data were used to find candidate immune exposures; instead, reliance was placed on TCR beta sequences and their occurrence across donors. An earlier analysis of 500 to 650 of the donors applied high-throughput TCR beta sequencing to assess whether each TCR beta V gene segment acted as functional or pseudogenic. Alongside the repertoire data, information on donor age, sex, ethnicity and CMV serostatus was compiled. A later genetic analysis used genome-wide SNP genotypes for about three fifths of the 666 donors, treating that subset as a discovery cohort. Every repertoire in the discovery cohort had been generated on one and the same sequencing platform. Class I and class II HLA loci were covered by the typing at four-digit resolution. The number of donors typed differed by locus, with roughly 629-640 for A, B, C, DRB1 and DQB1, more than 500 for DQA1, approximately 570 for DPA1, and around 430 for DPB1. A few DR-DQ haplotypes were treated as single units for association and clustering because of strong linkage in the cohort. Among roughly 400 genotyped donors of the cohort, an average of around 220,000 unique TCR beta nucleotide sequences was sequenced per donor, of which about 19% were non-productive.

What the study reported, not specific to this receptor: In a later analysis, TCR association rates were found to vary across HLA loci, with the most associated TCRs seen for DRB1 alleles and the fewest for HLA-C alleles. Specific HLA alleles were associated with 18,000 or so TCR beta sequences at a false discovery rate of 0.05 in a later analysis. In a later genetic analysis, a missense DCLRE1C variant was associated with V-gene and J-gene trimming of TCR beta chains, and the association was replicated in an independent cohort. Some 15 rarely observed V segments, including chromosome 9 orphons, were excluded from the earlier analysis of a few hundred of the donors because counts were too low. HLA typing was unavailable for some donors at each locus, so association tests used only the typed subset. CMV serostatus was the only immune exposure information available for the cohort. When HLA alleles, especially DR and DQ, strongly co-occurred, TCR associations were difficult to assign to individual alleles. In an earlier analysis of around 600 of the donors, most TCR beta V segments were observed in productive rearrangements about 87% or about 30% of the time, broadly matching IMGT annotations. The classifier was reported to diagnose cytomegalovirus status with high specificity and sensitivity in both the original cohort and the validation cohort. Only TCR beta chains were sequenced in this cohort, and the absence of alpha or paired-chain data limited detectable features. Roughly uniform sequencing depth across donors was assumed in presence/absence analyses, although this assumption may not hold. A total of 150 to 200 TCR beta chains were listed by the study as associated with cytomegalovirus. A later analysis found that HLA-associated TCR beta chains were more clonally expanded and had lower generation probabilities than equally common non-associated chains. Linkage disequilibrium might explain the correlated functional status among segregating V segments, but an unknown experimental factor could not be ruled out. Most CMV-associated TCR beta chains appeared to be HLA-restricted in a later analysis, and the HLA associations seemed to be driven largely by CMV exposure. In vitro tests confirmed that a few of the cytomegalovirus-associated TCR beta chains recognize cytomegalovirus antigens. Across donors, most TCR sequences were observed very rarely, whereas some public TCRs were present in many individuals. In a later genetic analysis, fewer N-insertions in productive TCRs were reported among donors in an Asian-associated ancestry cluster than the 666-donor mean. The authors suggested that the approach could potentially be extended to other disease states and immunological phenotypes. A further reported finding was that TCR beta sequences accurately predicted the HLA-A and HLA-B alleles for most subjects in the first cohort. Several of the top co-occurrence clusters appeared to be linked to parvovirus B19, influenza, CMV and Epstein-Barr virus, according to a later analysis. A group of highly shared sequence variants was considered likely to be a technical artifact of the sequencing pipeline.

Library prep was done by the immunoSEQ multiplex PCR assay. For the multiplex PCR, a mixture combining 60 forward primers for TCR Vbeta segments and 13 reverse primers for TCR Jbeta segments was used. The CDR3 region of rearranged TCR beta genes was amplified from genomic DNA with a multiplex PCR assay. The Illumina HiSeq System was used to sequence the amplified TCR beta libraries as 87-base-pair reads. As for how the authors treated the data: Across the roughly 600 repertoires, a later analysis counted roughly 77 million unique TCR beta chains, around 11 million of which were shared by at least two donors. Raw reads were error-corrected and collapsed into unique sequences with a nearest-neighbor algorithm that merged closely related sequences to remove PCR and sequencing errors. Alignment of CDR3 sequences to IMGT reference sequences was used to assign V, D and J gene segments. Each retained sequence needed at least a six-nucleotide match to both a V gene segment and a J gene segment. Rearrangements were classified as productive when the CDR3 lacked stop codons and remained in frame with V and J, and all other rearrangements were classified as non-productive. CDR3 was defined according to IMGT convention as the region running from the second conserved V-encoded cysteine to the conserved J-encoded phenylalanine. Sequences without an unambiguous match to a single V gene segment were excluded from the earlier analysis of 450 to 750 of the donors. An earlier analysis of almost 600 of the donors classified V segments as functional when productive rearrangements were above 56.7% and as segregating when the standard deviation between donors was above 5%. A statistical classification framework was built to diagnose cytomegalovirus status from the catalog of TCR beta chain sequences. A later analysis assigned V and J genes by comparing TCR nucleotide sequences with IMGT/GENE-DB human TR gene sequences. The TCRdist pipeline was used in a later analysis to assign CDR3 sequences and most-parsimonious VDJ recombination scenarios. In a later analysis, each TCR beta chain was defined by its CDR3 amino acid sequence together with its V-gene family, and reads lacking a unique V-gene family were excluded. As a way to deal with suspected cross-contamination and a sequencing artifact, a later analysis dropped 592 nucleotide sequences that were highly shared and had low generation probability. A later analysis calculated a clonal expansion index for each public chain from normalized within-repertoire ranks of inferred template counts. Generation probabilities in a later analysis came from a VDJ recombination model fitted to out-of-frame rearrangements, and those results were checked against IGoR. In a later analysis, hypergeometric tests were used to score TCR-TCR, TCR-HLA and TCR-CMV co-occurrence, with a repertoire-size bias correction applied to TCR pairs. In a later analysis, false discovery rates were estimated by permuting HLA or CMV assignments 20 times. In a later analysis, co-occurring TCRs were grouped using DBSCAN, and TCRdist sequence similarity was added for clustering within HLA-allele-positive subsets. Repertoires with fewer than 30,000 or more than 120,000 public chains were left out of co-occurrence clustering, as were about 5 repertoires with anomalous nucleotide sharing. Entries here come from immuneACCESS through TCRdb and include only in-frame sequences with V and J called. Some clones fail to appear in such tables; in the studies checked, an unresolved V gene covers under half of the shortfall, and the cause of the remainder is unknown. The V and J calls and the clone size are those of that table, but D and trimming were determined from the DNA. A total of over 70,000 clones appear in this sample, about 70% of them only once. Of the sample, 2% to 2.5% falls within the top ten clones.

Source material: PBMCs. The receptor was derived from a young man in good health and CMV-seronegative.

The sequenced DNA is TGTGCCAGTAGTACGTATAGAAAAGAGACCCAGTACTTC. It translates as CASSTYRKETQYF. The V and J segments used are TRBV19 and TRBJ2-5, with the D gene uncertain. Deletion took 4 bases off V and 3 bases off J, with a span of 9 bases between the germline ends. According to the germline V gene (reference sequence), CDR1 reads LNHDA and CDR2 reads SQIVND. CDR3 length: 13 amino acids, cysteine to phenylalanine. CDR3 DNA is the only sequence kept; it has 39 bases, read in frame from the first base. Full variable domain (CDR3 extended with the reference TRBV19 and TRBJ2-5 proteins): DGGITQSPKYLFRKEGQNVTLSCEQNLNHDAMYWYRQDPGQGLRLIYYSQIVNDFQKGDIAEGYSVSREKKESFPLTVTSAQKNPTAFYLCASSTYRKETQYFGPGTRLLVL.